A single TCR beta chain is shown here with its context. Antigen: not known. These data are taken from a study of shared clonotypes between healthy human individuals. The study, taken as a whole, reports: Clonotype sharing across a few donors was observed for 5% to 6.5% of naive CD4 clonotypes. In contrast to clonotypes shared by all four donors, non-shared clonotypes had lower generation probabilities.

The study enrolled healthy HIV-negative adults without recent acute infections or vaccinations as donors. Original handling: Filtering of immunoSEQ junctional sequences could not match full-length read filtering. Sequenced by immunoSEQ multiplex PCR; TCRdb stores in-frame clones only, minus some. That table furnishes V, J and clone size, whereas the DNA furnished D and trimming. The sample lists about 2.4 million clones; approximately 93% were seen once. With 1 base clipped from V and 8 bases from J, the junction kept 11 bases outside the gene matches. Germline CDR1 reads SGHNT; CDR2 reads YENEEA. This CDR3 is 17 amino acids long.

The TCR comes from a man in his late teens or twenties in good health. Some clones in this sample may be carry-over from other donors' samples. The sequenced sample consisted of naive CD4+ T cells from PBMCs. The subset denotes: CD45RA+ positively selected. The chain combines TRBV11-3 with TRBJ2-1, with 10 bases aligning to TRBD1. The CDR3 DNA is TGTGCCAGCAGCTTAGGATGGGGACAGGGGCGCCTCCATGAGCAGTTCTTC. It codes for CASSLGWGQGRLHEQFF.